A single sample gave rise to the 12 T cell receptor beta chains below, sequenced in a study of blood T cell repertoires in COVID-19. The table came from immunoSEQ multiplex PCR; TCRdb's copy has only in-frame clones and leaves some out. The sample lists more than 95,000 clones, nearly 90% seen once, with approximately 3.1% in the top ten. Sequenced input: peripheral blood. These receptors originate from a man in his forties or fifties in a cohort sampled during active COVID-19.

The CDR3 nucleotides read TGTGCCAGCAGACAGGGTAGAGAGCAGTTCTTC. This gives the protein CASRQGREQFF. This rearrangement joins TRBV12-3 or TRBV12-4 to TRBJ2-1, with D possibly being TRBD1 (6 bases). Trimming stripped 6 bases from V and 10 bases from J, with 10 bases between. This CDR3 comprises 11 residues.

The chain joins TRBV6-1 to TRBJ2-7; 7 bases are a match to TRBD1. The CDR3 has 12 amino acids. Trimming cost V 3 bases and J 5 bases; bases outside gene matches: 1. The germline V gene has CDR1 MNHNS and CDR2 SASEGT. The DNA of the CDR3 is TGTGCCAGCAGTGAGCAGGGGGACGAGCAGTACGTC. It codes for CASSEQGDEQYV.

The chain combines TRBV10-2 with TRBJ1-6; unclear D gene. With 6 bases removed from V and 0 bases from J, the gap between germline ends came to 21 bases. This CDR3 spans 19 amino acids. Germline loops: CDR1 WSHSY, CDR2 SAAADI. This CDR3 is CASRKMTGSASSYNSPLHF. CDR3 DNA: TGCGCCAGCAGGAAAATGACCGGGTCTGCTAGCTCCTATAATTCACCCCTCCACTTT.

The CDR3 protein is CASSPTGGEYTGELFF. CDR3 DNA sequence: TGTGCCAGCAGCCCCACGGGGGGCGAATACACCGGGGAGCTGTTTTTT. V gene TRBV7-3 combines with J gene TRBJ2-2, with a weak D call TRBD2 (7 bases). The length of the CDR3 is 16 residues. V was trimmed by 5 bases and J by 3 bases, leaving 16 bases between them. The germline CDR1 and CDR2 sequences are SGHTA and FQGTGA.

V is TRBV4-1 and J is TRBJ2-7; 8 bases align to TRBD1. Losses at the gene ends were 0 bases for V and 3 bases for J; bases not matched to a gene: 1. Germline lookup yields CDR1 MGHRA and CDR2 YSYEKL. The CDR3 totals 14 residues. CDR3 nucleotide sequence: TGCGCCAGCAGCCAAGACGGGACAGGCTACGAGCAGTACGTC. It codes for CASSQDGTGYEQYV.

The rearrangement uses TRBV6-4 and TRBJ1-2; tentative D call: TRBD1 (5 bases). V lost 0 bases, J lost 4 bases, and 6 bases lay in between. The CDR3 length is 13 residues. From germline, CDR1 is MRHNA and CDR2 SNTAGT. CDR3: CASSDSGGYGYTF. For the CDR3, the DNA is TGTGCCAGCAGTGACTCGGGGGGCTATGGCTACACCTTC.

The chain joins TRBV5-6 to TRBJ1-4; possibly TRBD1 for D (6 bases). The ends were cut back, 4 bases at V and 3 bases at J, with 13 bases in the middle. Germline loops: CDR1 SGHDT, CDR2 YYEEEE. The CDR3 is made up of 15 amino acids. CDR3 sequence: CASSPQGGSNEKLFF. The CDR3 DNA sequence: TGTGCCAGCAGCCCACAGGGTGGGTCTAATGAAAAACTGTTTTTT.

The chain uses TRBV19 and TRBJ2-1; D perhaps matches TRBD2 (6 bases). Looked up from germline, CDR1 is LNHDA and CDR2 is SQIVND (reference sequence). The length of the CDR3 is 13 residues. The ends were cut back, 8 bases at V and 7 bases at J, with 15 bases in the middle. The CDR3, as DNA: TGTGCCAGTGGGATTGGAGGGAGAAATGAGCAGTTCTTC. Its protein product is CASGIGGRNEQFF. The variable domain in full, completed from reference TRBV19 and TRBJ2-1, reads DGGITQSPKYLFRKEGQNVTLSCEQNLNHDAMYWYRQDPGQGLRLIYYSQIVNDFQKGDIAEGYSVSREKKESFPLTVTSAQKNPTAFYLCASGIGGRNEQFFGPGTRLTVL.

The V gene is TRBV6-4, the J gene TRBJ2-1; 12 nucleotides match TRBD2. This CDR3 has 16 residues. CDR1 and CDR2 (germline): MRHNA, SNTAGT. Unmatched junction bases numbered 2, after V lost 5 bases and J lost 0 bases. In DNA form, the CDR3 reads TGTGCCAGCAGTCAACTAGCGGGGGGCTCCTACAATGAGCAGTTCTTC. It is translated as CASSQLAGGSYNEQFF.

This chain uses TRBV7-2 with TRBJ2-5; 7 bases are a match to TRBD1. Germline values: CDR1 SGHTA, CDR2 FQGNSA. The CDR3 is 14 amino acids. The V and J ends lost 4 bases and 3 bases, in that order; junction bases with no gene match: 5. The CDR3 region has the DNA TGTGCCAGCAGCTCATATACAGGGGAAGAGACCCAGTACTTC. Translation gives CASSSYTGEETQYF. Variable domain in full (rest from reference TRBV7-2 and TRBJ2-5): GAGVSQSPSNKVTEKGKDVELRCDPISGHTALYWYRQSLGQGLEFLIYFQGNSAPDKSGLPSDRFSAERTGGSVSTLTIQRTQQEDSAVYLCASSSYTGEETQYFGPGTRLLVL.

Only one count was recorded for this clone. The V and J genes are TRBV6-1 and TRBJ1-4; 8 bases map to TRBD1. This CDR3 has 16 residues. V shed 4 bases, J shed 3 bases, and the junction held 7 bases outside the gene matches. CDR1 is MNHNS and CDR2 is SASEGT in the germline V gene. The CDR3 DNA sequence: TGTGCCAGCAGTGTCGTCAGGGGGCATTCTAATGAAAAACTGTTTTTT. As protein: CASSVVRGHSNEKLFF.

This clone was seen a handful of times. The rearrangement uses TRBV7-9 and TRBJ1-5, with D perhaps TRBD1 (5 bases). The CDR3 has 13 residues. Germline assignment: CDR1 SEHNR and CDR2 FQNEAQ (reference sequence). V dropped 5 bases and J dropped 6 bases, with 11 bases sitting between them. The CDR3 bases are TGTGCCAGCAGCACAGCCGGGGGTCAGCCCCAGCATTTT. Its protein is CASSTAGGQPQHF.